The rows below give T cell receptor beta chains drawn from one sample of a study of blood T cells in healthy people across ages. TCRdb redid the calling of the 5' RACE reads with MiXCR, one entry per CDR3 protein. The sample records hundreds of thousands of distinct CDR3 sequences, about 42% being singletons. Sample: blood. Every receptor here comes from a man aged 60 to 75 in good health. The CDR3 runs from the conserved cysteine through the conserved F or W. D genes are given only for firm matches. Some rows have no size entry. The others give once, few or many, or a class for an expanded clone.

>.|TRBV5-5|.|TRBJ2-1
CASSLGMQGFYNEQFF
TGTGCCAGCAGCTTGGGTATGCAGGGATTCTACAATGAGCAGTTCTTC
>.|TRBV6-6|TRBD2|TRBJ2-2
CASRPGLAGSGELFF
TGTGCCAGCAGACCGGGACTAGCGGGGTCCGGGGAGCTGTTTTTT
>few|TRBV6-6|.|TRBJ2-1
CASSSTVGSEQFF
TGTGCCAGCAGTTCCACTGTGGGCAGTGAGCAGTTCTTC
>.|TRBV7-9|.|TRBJ1-5
CASSSGGVGGQPQHF
TGTGCCAGCAGCTCCGGGGGGGTAGGGGGGCAGCCCCAGCATTTT
>.|TRBV28|.|TRBJ2-2
CASSFLGDKETGELFF
TGTGCCAGCAGTTTCTTGGGGGATAAAGAGACCGGGGAGCTGTTTTTT
>.|TRBV19|TRBD2|TRBJ2-3
CASSLGTSGNTDTQYF
TGTGCCAGTAGCCTCGGGACTAGCGGAAACACAGATACGCAGTATTTT
>.|TRBV6-1|.|TRBJ2-7
CASSEAPGATYEQYF
TGTGCCAGCAGTGAAGCGCCGGGGGCCACCTACGAGCAGTACTTC
>.|TRBV9|.|TRBJ2-7
CASSVEGLPSYEQYF
TGTGCCAGCAGCGTAGAGGGACTTCCATCCTACGAGCAGTACTTC
>few|TRBV29-1|.|TRBJ1-2
CSIRVEYGYTF
TGCAGCATCAGGGTTGAGTATGGCTACACCTTC
>.|TRBV7-2|TRBD2|TRBJ2-2
CASSLAPFSRGKAGELFF
TGTGCCAGCAGCTTGGCCCCGTTCTCGCGGGGGAAGGCCGGGGAGCTGTTTTTT
>.|TRBV7-9|TRBD2|TRBJ2-3
CASSTSMNRTSGGGADTQYF
TGTGCCAGCAGCACGAGTATGAACCGGACTAGCGGGGGAGGGGCAGATACGCAGTATTTT
>.|TRBV20-1|.|TRBJ1-2
CSARPLELGRVSYGYTF
TGCAGTGCTAGACCGCTAGAGTTAGGTAGGGTGAGCTATGGCTACACCTTC
>.|TRBV2|.|TRBJ1-2
CASIKGVSEGYTF
TGTGCCAGCATAAAGGGGGTATCAGAAGGCTACACCTTC
>few|TRBV20-1|.|TRBJ2-4
CSARGWHSSKNIQYF
TGCAGTGCTAGAGGTTGGCACTCGTCCAAAAACATTCAGTACTTC
>.|TRBV20-1|.|TRBJ1-6
CSARDSLANSPLHF
TGCAGTGCTAGGGACAGCTTAGCTAATTCACCCCTCCACTTT
>.|TRBV5-1|TRBD2|TRBJ2-1
CASSLAPLAGDYNEQFF
TGCGCCAGCAGCTTGGCCCCCCTAGCGGGGGATTACAATGAGCAGTTCTTC
>few|TRBV20-1|.|TRBJ1-6
CSARDLGNSPLHF
TGCAGTGCTAGAGATCTCGGGAATTCACCCCTCCACTTT
>.|TRBV20-1|TRBD1|TRBJ2-1
CSANNEWTGLREQFF
TGCAGTGCTAATAATGAGTGGACAGGGTTGCGTGAGCAGTTCTTC
>.|TRBV29-1|.|TRBJ2-1
CSATGPMAIEQFF
TGCAGCGCTACGGGACCGATGGCAATTGAGCAGTTCTTC
>.|TRBV9|TRBD1|TRBJ2-1
CASSANLDRGYGYNEQFF
TGTGCCAGCAGCGCAAACCTGGACAGGGGGTATGGCTACAATGAGCAGTTCTTC
>.|TRBV6-5|.|TRBJ2-1
CASSYSLLPKGTEQFF
TGTGCCAGCAGTTACTCGTTGCTCCCAAAAGGGACTGAGCAGTTCTTC
>.|TRBV29-1|.|TRBJ1-5
CSAGWGANQPQHF
TGCAGCGCTGGGTGGGGGGCCAATCAGCCCCAGCATTTT
>.|TRBV5-1|.|TRBJ1-6
CASSLEGTGSPLHF
TGCGCTAGCAGCTTGGAAGGGACGGGTTCACCCCTCCACTTT
>.|TRBV30|.|TRBJ1-1
CAWSVRRLRNTEAFF
TGTGCCTGGAGTGTAAGGAGACTTCGGAACACTGAAGCTTTCTTT
>.|TRBV7-9|TRBD2|TRBJ2-7
CASIKGAGGLNEQYF
TGTGCCAGCATAAAGGGGGCGGGGGGGCTGAACGAGCAGTACTTC
>.|TRBV4-1|.|TRBJ2-7
CASSQISPSYEQYF
TGCGCCAGCAGCCAAATCTCACCTTCCTACGAGCAGTACTTC
>.|TRBV11-2|.|TRBJ2-3
CASSHELAAGRTDTQYF
TGTGCCAGCAGCCACGAATTAGCCGCCGGCCGCACAGATACGCAGTATTTT
>.|TRBV15|.|TRBJ1-5
CATSSSGGGNQPQHF
TGTGCCACCAGCAGTTCCGGGGGTGGCAATCAGCCCCAGCATTTT
>.|TRBV15|.|TRBJ1-2
CATSRDPKGYYGYTF
TGTGCCACCAGCAGAGATCCAAAGGGGTACTATGGCTACACCTTC
>.|TRBV27|.|TRBJ2-7
CATSFLEEQYF
TGTGCCACCTCTTTTTTGGAAGAGCAGTACTTC
>.|TRBV5-1|.|TRBJ2-3
CASSRKPVSQAWDAQYF
TGCGCCAGCAGCAGAAAACCTGTGAGTCAGGCTTGGGATGCGCAGTATTTT
>.|TRBV29-1|.|TRBJ2-3
CSVLLTTTDTQYF
TGCAGCGTTTTACTCACCACCACAGATACGCAGTATTTT
>.|TRBV7-2|.|TRBJ1-4
CASRGGGLLKEKLFF
TGTGCCAGCAGGGGGGGGGGTCTGCTGAAAGAAAAACTGTTTTTT
>few|TRBV28|.|TRBJ1-2
CASRIQGSGYTF
TGTGCCAGCAGAATCCAGGGAAGTGGCTACACCTTC
>.|TRBV6-5|.|TRBJ2-7
CASSSFRLATTYEQYF
TGTGCCAGCAGTTCATTCAGGCTTGCCACAACCTACGAGCAGTACTTC
>.|TRBV6-6|TRBD1|TRBJ2-5
CASSGPDRGVQYF
TGTGCCAGCAGCGGCCCGGACAGGGGGGTGCAGTACTTC
>few|TRBV20-1|.|TRBJ2-3
CSARPQWRSDTQYF
TGCAGTGCTAGACCCCAATGGAGGTCAGATACGCAGTATTTT